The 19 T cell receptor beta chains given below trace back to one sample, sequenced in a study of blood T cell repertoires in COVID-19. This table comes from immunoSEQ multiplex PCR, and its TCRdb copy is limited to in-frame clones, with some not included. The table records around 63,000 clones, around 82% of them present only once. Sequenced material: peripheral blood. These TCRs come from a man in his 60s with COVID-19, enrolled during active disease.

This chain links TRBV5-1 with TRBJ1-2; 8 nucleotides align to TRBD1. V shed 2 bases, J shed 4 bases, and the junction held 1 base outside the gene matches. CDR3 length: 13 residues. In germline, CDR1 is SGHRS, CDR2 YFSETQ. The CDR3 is CASSFDRGYGYTF. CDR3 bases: TGCGCCAGCAGCTTTGACAGGGGCTATGGCTACACCTTC. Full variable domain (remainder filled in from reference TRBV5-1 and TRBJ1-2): KAGVTQTPRYLIKTRGQQVTLSCSPISGHRSVSWYQQTPGQGLQFLFEYFSETQRNKGNFPGRFSGRQFSNSRSEMNVSTLELGDSALYLCASSFDRGYGYTFGSGTRLTVV.

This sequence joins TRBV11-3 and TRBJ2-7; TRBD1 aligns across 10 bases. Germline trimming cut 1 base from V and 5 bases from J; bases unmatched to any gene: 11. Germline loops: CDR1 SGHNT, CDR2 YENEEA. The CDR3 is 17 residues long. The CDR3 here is CASSLGLGTGVFHEQYF. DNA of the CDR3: TGTGCCAGCAGCTTAGGATTGGGGACAGGGGTATTCCACGAGCAGTACTTC.

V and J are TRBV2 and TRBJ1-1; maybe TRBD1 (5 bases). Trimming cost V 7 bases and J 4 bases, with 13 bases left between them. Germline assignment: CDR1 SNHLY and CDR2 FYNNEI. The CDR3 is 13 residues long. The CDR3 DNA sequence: TGTGCCAGCAAGGGGTCCGGGCCCACTGAAGCTTTCTTT. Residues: CASKGSGPTEAFF. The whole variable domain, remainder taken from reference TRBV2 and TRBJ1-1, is EPEVTQTPSHQVTQMGQEVILRCVPISNHLYFYWYRQILGQKVEFLVSFYNNEISEKSEIFDDQFSVERPDGSNFTLKIRSTKLEDSAMYFCASKGSGPTEAFFGQGTRLTVV.

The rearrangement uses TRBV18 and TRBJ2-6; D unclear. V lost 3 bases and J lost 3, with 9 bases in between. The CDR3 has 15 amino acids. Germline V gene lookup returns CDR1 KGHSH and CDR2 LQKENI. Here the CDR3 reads CASSPSEGGANVLTF. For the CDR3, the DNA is TGTGCCAGCTCACCCAGCGAAGGTGGGGCCAACGTCCTGACTTTC.

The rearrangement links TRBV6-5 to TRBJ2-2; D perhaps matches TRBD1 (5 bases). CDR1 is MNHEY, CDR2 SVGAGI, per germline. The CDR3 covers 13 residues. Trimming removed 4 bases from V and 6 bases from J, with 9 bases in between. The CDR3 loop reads CASSSRRAGELFF. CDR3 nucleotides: TGTGCCAGCAGTTCCCGCAGGGCCGGGGAGCTGTTTTTT.

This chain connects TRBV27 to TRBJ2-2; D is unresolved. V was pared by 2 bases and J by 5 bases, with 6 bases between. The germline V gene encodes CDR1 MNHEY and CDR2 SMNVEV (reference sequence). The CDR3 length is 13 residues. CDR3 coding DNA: TGTGCCAGCAGTTTACTTAATACCGGGGAGCTGTTTTTT. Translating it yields CASSLLNTGELFF.

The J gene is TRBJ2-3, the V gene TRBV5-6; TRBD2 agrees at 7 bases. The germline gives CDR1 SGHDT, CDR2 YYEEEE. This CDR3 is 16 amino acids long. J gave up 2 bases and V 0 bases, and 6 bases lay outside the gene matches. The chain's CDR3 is CASSLALAALTDTQYF. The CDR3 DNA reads TGTGCCAGCAGCTTGGCCCTAGCGGCCCTCACAGATACGCAGTATTTT.

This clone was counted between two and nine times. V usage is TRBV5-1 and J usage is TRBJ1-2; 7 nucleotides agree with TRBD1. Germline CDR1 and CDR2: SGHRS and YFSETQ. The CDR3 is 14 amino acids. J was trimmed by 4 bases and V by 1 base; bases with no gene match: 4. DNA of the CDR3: TGCGCCAGCAGCTTGTCAGGGGGTCCCTATGGCTACACCTTC. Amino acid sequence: CASSLSGGPYGYTF. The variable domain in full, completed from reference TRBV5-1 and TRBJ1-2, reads KAGVTQTPRYLIKTRGQQVTLSCSPISGHRSVSWYQQTPGQGLQFLFEYFSETQRNKGNFPGRFSGRQFSNSRSEMNVSTLELGDSALYLCASSLSGGPYGYTFGSGTRLTVV.

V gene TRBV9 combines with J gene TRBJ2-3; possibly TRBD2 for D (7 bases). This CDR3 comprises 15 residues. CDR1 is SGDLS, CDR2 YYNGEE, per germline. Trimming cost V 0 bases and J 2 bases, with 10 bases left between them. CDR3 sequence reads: CASSVVGGLTDTQYF. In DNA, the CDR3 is TGTGCCAGCAGCGTAGTCGGGGGGCTCACAGATACGCAGTATTTT. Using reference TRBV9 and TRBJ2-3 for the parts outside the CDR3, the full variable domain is DSGVTQTPKHLITATGQRVTLRCSPRSGDLSVYWYQQSLDQGLQFLIQYYNGEERAKGNILERFSAQQFPDLHSELNLSSLELGDSALYFCASSVVGGLTDTQYFGPGTRLTVL.

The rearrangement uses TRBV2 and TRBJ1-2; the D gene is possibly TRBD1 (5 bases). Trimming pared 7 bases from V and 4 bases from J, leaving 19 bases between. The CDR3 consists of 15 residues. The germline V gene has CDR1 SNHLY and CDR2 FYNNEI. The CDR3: CASIRDSGYGYGYTF. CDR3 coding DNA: TGTGCCAGCATCCGCGATTCAGGGTATGGCTATGGCTACACCTTC.

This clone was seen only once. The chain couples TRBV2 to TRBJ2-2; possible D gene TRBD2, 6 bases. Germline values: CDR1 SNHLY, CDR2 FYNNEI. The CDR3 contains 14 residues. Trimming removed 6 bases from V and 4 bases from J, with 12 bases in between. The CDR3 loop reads CASRGTGGTGELFF. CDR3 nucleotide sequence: TGTGCCAGCAGGGGGACTGGAGGCACCGGGGAGCTGTTTTTT.

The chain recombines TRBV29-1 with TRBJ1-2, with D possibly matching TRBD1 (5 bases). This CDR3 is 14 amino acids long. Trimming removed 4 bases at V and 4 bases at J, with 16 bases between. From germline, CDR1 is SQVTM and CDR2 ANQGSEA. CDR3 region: CSVADAGQVYGYTF. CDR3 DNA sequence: TGCAGCGTTGCAGATGCAGGGCAGGTCTATGGCTACACCTTC.

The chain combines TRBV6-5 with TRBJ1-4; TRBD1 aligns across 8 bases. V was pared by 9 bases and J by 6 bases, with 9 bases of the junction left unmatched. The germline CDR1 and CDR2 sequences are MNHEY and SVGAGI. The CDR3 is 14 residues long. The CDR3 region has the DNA TGTGCCAGTAGACCGGGACAGGATTATGAAAAACTGTTTTTT. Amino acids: CASRPGQDYEKLFF.

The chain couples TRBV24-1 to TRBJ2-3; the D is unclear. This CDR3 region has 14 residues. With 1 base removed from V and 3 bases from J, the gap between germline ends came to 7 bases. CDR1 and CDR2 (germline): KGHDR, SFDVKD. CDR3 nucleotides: TGTGCCACCAGTGATTTTCCCCCGACAGATACGCAGTATTTT. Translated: CATSDFPPTDTQYF.

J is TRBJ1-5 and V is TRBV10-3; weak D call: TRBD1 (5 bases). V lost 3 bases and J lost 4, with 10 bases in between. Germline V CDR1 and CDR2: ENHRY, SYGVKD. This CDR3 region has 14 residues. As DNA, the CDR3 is TGTGCCATCAGTGAAAGGCAGGGAAATCAGCCCCAGCATTTT. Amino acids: CAISERQGNQPQHF.

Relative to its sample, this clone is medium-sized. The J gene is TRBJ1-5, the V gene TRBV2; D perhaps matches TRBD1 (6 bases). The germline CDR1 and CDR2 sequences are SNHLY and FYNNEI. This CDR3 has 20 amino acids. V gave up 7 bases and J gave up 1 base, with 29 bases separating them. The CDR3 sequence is CASKGDIRGGPQLSNQPQHF. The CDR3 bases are TGTGCCAGCAAAGGGGATATAAGGGGGGGCCCCCAGCTGAGCAATCAGCCCCAGCATTTT.

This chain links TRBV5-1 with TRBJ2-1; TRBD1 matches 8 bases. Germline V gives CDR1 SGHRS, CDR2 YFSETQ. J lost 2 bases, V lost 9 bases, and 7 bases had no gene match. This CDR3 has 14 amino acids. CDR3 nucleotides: TGCGCCACCTCCGGGACAGGTCCCTACAATGAGCAGTTCTTC. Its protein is CATSGTGPYNEQFF.

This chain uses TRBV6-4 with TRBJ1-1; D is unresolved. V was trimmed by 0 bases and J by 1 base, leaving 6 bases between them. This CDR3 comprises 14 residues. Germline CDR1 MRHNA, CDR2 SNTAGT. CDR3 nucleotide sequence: TGTGCCAGCAGTGACTCAAACAGGAACACTGAAGCTTTCTTT. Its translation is CASSDSNRNTEAFF.

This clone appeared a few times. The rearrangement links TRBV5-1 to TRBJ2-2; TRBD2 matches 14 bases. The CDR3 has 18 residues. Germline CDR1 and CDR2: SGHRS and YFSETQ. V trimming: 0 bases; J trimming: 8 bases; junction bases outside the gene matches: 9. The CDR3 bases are TGCGCCAGCAGCTTGGATCCGGGACTAGCGGGAGTAGGGGGGGAGCTGTTTTTT. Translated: CASSLDPGLAGVGGELFF.